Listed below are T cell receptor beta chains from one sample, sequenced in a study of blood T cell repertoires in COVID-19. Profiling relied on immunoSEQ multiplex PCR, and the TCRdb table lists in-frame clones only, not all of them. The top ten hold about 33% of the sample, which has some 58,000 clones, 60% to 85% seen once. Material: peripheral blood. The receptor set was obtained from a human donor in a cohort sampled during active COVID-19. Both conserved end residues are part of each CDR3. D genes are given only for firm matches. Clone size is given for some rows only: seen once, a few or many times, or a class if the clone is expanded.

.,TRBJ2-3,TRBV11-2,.,TGTGCCAGCAGCTACCGCCCGGACTACACAGATACGCAGTATTTT,CASSYRPDYTDTQYF
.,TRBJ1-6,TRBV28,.,TGTGCCAGCACTAAACTGGGAGGGGGGAACTATAATTCACCCCTCCACTTT,CASTKLGGGNYNSPLHF
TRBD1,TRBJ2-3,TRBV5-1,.,TGCGCCAGCAGTCGAGACAGGGTCACAGATACGCAGTATTTT,CASSRDRVTDTQYF
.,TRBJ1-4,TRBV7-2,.,TGTGCCAGCAGCCCCGCCTTGGGAGGTGAAAAACTGTTTTTT,CASSPALGGEKLFF
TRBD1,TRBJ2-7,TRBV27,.,TGTGCCAGCAGTGTGGACAGGAGCTACGAGCAGTACTTC,CASSVDRSYEQYF
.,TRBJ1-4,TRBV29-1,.,TGCAGCGTTGCCGATGAAAAACTGTTTTTT,CSVADEKLFF
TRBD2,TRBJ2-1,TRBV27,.,TGTGCCAGCAGTTCGGGACTAGCGGGCTACAATGAGCAGTTCTTC,CASSSGLAGYNEQFF
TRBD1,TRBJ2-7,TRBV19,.,TGTGCCAGTAGTATAGGTACAGGGGTTATGAACGAGCAGTACTTC,CASSIGTGVMNEQYF
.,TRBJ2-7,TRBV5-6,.,TGTGCCAGCAGCTGGCTTCGAGGGCTTACCTACGAGCAGTACTTC,CASSWLRGLTYEQYF
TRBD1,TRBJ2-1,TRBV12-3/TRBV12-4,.,TGTGCCAGCAGAAGACAGGGCCGGGATGAGCAGTTCTTC,CASRRQGRDEQFF
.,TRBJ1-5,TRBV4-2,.,TGTGCCAGCAGCCAAGTCGATCAGAGCAATCAGCCCCAGCATTTT,CASSQVDQSNQPQHF
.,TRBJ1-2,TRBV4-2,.,TGTGCCAGCAGCCAAGGGGGAGGTCTCAACTATGGCTACACCTTC,CASSQGGGLNYGYTF
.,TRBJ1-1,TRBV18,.,TGTGCCAGCTCACTGACACAGAACACTGAAGCTTTCTTT,CASSLTQNTEAFF
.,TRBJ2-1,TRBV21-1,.,TGTGCCAGAGGGACAGGGGATTATGGTGAGCAGTTCTTC,CARGTGDYGEQFF
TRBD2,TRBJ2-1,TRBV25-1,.,TGTGCCAGCAGTGTTCTAGCGGGAGCGGGTGAGCAGTTCTTC,CASSVLAGAGEQFF
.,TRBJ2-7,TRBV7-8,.,TGTGCCAGCAGCTTTAGGGTCCGAACTGGGGGCACCTACGAGCAGTACTTC,CASSFRVRTGGTYEQYF
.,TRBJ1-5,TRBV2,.,TGTGCCAGCAGTGAGGGCTCGGTGGAGCCCCAGCATTTT,CASSEGSVEPQHF
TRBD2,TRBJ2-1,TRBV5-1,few,TGCGCCAGCAGCTTGGTCGCTAGCGGGAGCAGTAATGAGCAGTTCTTC,CASSLVASGSSNEQFF
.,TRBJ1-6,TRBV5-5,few,TGTGCCAGCAGCTTGGCCGGGGAGGGCTCACCCCTCCACTTT,CASSLAGEGSPLHF
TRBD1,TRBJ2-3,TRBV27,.,TGTGCCAGCAGTACCCGACAGGGGGCGATGAATACGCAGTATTTT,CASSTRQGAMNTQYF
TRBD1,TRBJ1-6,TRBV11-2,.,TGTGCCAGCAGCTTAGTCGGGACAGGGAATTCACCCCTCCACTTT,CASSLVGTGNSPLHF
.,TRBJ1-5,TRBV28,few,TGTGCCAGCAGCCGGGGACTACTGGGCAATCAGCCCCAGCATTTT,CASSRGLLGNQPQHF
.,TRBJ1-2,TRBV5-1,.,TGCGCCAGCAGCTTGTCTCTCAGCTATGGCTACACCTTC,CASSLSLSYGYTF
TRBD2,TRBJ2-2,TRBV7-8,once,TGTGCCAGCATCCCACCGCGTGGGACTAGTATCACCGGGGAGCTGTTTTTT,CASIPPRGTSITGELFF
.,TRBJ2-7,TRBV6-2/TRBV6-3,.,TGTGCCAGCAGTCGCCGGGGCTCCTACGAGCAGTACTTC,CASSRRGSYEQYF
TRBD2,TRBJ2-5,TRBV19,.,TGTGCCAGTAGTATTATAGCGGGAGGGCAAGAGACCCAGTACTTC,CASSIIAGGQETQYF
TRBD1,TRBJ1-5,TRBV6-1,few,TGTGCCAGCAGTGAAGGGACAGGGGGCGCGAGGGATCAGCCCCAGCATTTT,CASSEGTGGARDQPQHF
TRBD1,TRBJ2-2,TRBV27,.,TGTGCCAGCAGTTCCCGGACAGGTGTGAACACCGGGGAGCTGTTTTTT,CASSSRTGVNTGELFF
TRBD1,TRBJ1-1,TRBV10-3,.,TGTGCCATCAGCCGACAGGGGGGGTCTGGGACTGAAGCTTTCTTT,CAISRQGGSGTEAFF
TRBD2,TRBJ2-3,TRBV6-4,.,TGTGCCAGCAGTGAGCGGGGAGGGGATACGCAGTATTTT,CASSERGGDTQYF
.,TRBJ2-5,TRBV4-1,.,TGCGCCAGCAGCCAATTAAGGGCGGGTCGGGGGCAAGAGACCCAGTACTTC,CASSQLRAGRGQETQYF
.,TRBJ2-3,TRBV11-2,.,TGTGCCAGCAGCTCGTCTTTCGGTACGCAGTATTTT,CASSSSFGTQYF